Below are 20 T cell receptor beta chains sequenced from a single sample in a study of T cell repertoires in cytomegalovirus infection (dated by TCRdb to 2018 to 2020). Sequencing was performed on an Illumina HiSeq 1500. TCRdb trimmed the raw reads at Q25, called clones with MiXCR and kept productive beta chains. Entries that share a CDR3 protein sequence are merged under the most common genes and DNA. The table for this sample lists 200,000 to 300,000 distinct CDR3 sequences; roughly 15% of them were counted only once. The ten largest account for around 9.5% of the sample. What was sequenced was PBMCs. All receptors come from a human donor in good health (CMV status not recorded). Some clones in this sample may be carry-over from other donors' samples.

The table lists this clonotype with many counts. The chain joins TRBV6-6 to TRBJ2-3; the match to TRBD2 covers 11 bases. In germline, CDR1 is MNHNY, CDR2 SVGAGI (reference sequence). CDR3 length: 20 residues. After removal of 6 bases from V and 1 base from J, the junction contained 18 bases not matched to a gene. The CDR3 DNA reads as TGTGCCAGCAGCCCCGTACTAGCGGGGGATAATGGGGTCGGCACAGATACGCAGTATTTT. Its protein product is CASSPVLAGDNGVGTDTQYF.

This clonotype has just a few counts. This sequence joins TRBV7-9 and TRBJ1-6, with D maybe TRBD1 (6 bases). CDR1 and CDR2 from the germline V gene are SEHNR and FQNEAQ (reference sequence). With 5 bases removed from V and 6 bases from J, the gap between germline ends came to 17 bases. This CDR3 is built from 16 residues. The CDR3 loop is CASSPQGRQLNSPLHF. As DNA, the CDR3 is TGTGCCAGCAGCCCTCAGGGGCGTCAACTTAATTCACCCCTCCACTTT.

The chain uses TRBV20-1 and TRBJ1-2; D not resolved. V was trimmed by 3 bases and J by 8 bases, leaving 10 bases between them. Germline-derived CDR1 and CDR2 are DFQATT and SNEGSKA (reference sequence). The CDR3 covers 11 residues. The CDR3 DNA follows: TGCAGTGCTAGTTATCCCTTGGGCTACACCTTC. Its protein is CSASYPLGYTF.

The chain links TRBV20-1 to TRBJ2-2; the match to TRBD2 covers 10 bases. CDR1 DFQATT and CDR2 SNEGSKA come from the germline V gene (reference sequence). The length of the CDR3 is 15 residues. After removal of 4 bases from V and 1 base from J, the junction contained 3 bases not matched to a gene. CDR3 protein: CSAKLAGRNTGELFF. The CDR3 DNA reads as TGCAGTGCTAAACTAGCGGGACGGAACACCGGGGAGCTGTTTTTT.

This clonotype was counted only a few times. This chain joins TRBV12-3 or TRBV12-4 and TRBJ2-5; 11 bases align to TRBD2. Unmatched junction bases numbered 5, after V lost 7 bases and J lost 1 base. The CDR3 runs 15 residues. CDR3 in amino acids: CASTLAGGRQETQYF. The CDR3 bases are TGTGCCAGCACTCTAGCGGGGGGCCGCCAAGAGACCCAGTACTTC.

The V call is TRBV20-1, the J call TRBJ2-6; D uncertain. The CDR3 is 13 residues long. Deletions cut 6 bases from V and 4 bases from J, with 10 bases between. The germline V gene has CDR1 DFQATT and CDR2 SNEGSKA (reference sequence). The CDR3, as DNA: TGCAGTGCCAGTGTTCCCGGGGCCAACGTCCTGACTTTC. Residues: CSASVPGANVLTF.

This clonotype was seen more than once but under ten times. The J gene is TRBJ1-2, the V gene TRBV14, with D unclear. The germline CDR1 and CDR2 sequences are SGHDN and FVKESK. CDR3 length: 14 amino acids. V was clipped by 5 bases and J by 3 bases, with 13 bases between them. DNA of the CDR3: TGTGCCAGCAGCATAACAGTACGGGACTATGGCTACACCTTC. Translated, it gives CASSITVRDYGYTF. The full variable domain, rest sourced from reference TRBV14 and TRBJ1-2, is EAGVTQFPSHSVIEKGQTVTLRCDPISGHDNLYWYRRVMGKEIKFLLHFVKESKQDESGMPNNRFLAERTGGTYSTLKVQPAELEDSGVYFCASSITVRDYGYTFGSGTRLTVV.

Many counts were recorded for this clonotype. The chain uses TRBV18 and TRBJ2-7; D call uncertain. The ends were cut back, 0 bases at V and 5 bases at J, with 20 bases in the middle. The length of the CDR3 is 17 residues. Germline CDR1 KGHSH, CDR2 LQKENI. The CDR3 spells CASSPPKASSASNEQYF. CDR3 coding DNA: TGTGCCAGCTCACCACCGAAAGCCTCAAGCGCGTCTAACGAGCAGTACTTC.

This clonotype appeared many times. The chain recombines TRBV6-1 with TRBJ1-1, with 9 bases matching TRBD1. This CDR3 region has 15 residues. Trimming took 5 bases from V and 6 from J; bases not matched to a gene: 10. Germline V gene sequence: CDR1 MNHNS, CDR2 SASEGT. This chain's CDR3 is CASSRAGTGPPEAFF. The CDR3 DNA is TGTGCCAGCAGTAGAGCCGGGACAGGGCCCCCTGAAGCTTTCTTT.

This clonotype was counted only a few times. The chain uses TRBV29-1 and TRBJ2-5, with 12 bases aligning to TRBD2. V shed 7 bases, J shed 5 bases, and the junction held 5 bases outside the gene matches. This CDR3 region has 13 residues. CDR1 and CDR2 (germline): SQVTM, ANQGSEA. The CDR3 region is CSGRLAGVETQYF. DNA for the CDR3: TGCAGCGGGCGACTAGCGGGAGTCGAGACCCAGTACTTC.

This clonotype was picked up many times. The V gene is TRBV12-3 or TRBV12-4, the J gene TRBJ2-1; the match to TRBD2 covers 11 bases. V gave up 10 bases and J gave up 7 bases; unmatched junction bases: 6. The CDR3 runs to 13 residues. The CDR3 sequence: CATGLAGGNEQFF. The CDR3 DNA reads as TGTGCCACCGGCCTAGCGGGGGGAAATGAGCAGTTCTTC.

The J gene is TRBJ2-6, the V gene TRBV28; D perhaps matches TRBD2 (7 bases). Trimming pared 3 bases from V and 4 bases from J, leaving 10 bases between. Germline V gene lookup returns CDR1 MDHEN and CDR2 SYDVKM. The CDR3 consists of 15 residues. The CDR3 DNA follows: TGTGCCAGCAGTTTCGGGGGGCTAGGGGCCAACGTCCTGACTTTC. Translated, it gives CASSFGGLGANVLTF.

The rearrangement uses TRBV7-9 and TRBJ2-7; TRBD1 might be the D (8 bases). Trimming took 4 bases from V and 6 from J, leaving 16 bases between them. Germline-derived CDR1 and CDR2 are SEHNR and FQNEAQ (reference sequence). The CDR3 totals 14 residues. The CDR3 coding sequence is TGTGCCAGCAGCTCCAGACAGGGGACTACCGAGCAGTACTTC. This codes for CASSSRQGTTEQYF.

This clonotype appeared many times. The genes are TRBV4-2 and TRBJ2-5; D gene unclear. Germline loops: CDR1 LGHNA, CDR2 YNFKEQ. CDR3 size: 15 residues. The ends were cut back, 2 bases at V and 0 bases at J, with 10 bases in the middle. CDR3 sequence (DNA): TGTGCCAGCAGCCAAACGACTGTGTACCAAGAGACCCAGTACTTC. The encoded protein is CASSQTTVYQETQYF.

This clonotype was counted only a few times. The chain joins TRBV29-1 to TRBJ2-5; TRBD2 agrees at 10 bases. This CDR3 has 14 amino acids. J lost 4 bases, V lost 4 bases, and 6 bases had no gene match. Germline values: CDR1 SQVTM, CDR2 ANQGSEA. CDR3 residues: CSVASGGASETQYF. The CDR3 nucleotides read TGCAGCGTTGCGAGCGGGGGGGCCTCAGAGACCCAGTACTTC.

The chain is built from TRBV11-1 and TRBJ2-1, with 10 nucleotides matching TRBD2. CDR1 is SGHAT, CDR2 FQDESV, per germline (reference sequence). Germline trimming cut 5 bases from V and 6 bases from J; bases unmatched to any gene: 7. The CDR3 runs 15 residues. DNA for the CDR3: TGTGCCAGCAGCCAGCCGTCTAGCGGGAGCAATGAGCAGTTCTTC. Translation: CASSQPSSGSNEQFF. The full variable domain, its missing parts supplied by reference TRBV11-1 and TRBJ2-1, is EAEVAQSPRYKITEKSQAVAFWCDPISGHATLYWYRQILGQGPELLVQFQDESVVDDSQLPKDRFSAERLKGVDSTLKIQPAELGDSAMYLCASSQPSSGSNEQFFGPGTRLTVL.

In its sample, this clonotype was seen many times. V is TRBV6-1 and J is TRBJ2-7; 8 nucleotides line up with TRBD2. The junction had 6 bases not matched to a gene; V was cut back by 5 bases and J by 3 bases. Germline V lookup: CDR1 MNHNS, CDR2 SASEGT. This CDR3 spans 14 amino acids. The CDR3 nucleotides read TGTGCCAGCAGTAGGAGCGGGAGTAGCTACGAGCAGTACTTC. As protein: CASSRSGSSYEQYF.

This clonotype has at least ten counts. The chain uses TRBV19 and TRBJ1-5; the D gene is possibly TRBD1 (5 bases). The CDR3 is 14 residues long. V lost 5 bases, J lost 6 bases, and 14 bases lay in between. Per germline, CDR1 LNHDA and CDR2 SQIVND (reference sequence). The CDR3 DNA follows: TGTGCCAGTAGTCCAACCAGGGTGGCTCAGCCCCAGCATTTT. It translates to CASSPTRVAQPQHF.

This clonotype was counted at least ten times. The chain links TRBV28 to TRBJ2-7; the D is unclear. Germline lookup yields CDR1 MDHEN and CDR2 SYDVKM. CDR3 length: 16 residues. V lost 3 bases to trimming and J lost 2 bases, with 17 bases between them. CDR3: CASSLGGARSPYEQYF. CDR3 bases: TGTGCCAGCAGTTTGGGTGGTGCGAGAAGCCCCTACGAGCAGTACTTC.

This clonotype came up many times. The V gene is TRBV7-6, the J gene TRBJ1-6, with D possibly being TRBD1 (6 bases). The germline gives CDR1 SGHVS, CDR2 FNYEAQ. The CDR3 runs to 17 residues. The V and J ends lost 4 bases and 0 bases respectively, with 13 bases between them. The DNA of the CDR3 is TGTGCCAGCAGCTCGGACAGCGCCAGCTCCTATAATTCACCCCTCCACTTT. Residues: CASSSDSASSYNSPLHF. Variable domain in full (rest from reference TRBV7-6 and TRBJ1-6): GAGVSQSPRYKVTKRGQDVALRCDPISGHVSLYWYRQALGQGPEFLTYFNYEAQQDKSGLPNDRFSAERPEGSISTLTIQRTEQRDSAMYRCASSSDSASSYNSPLHFGNGTRLTVT.